What follows are 22 T cell receptor beta chains derived from one specimen sequenced in a study of blood T cell repertoires in COVID-19. Assay used: immunoSEQ multiplex PCR; TCRdb lists only in-frame clones, some missing. The repertoire holds fewer than 150,000 clones, with 75% to 90% as singletons. Material: peripheral blood. The receptors come from a human donor in a cohort sampled during active COVID-19.

This sequence joins TRBV7-2 and TRBJ1-3; 10 bases agree with TRBD1. The CDR3 contains 16 residues. Germline V gives CDR1 SGHTA, CDR2 FQGNSA. The J segment lost 1 base and the V segment lost 6 bases, leaving 6 bases of the junction unmatched. CDR3 in DNA: TGTGCCAGCAGTCGCCGGGACAGGGGATCTGGAAACACCATATATTTT. The encoded protein is CASSRRDRGSGNTIYF.

This CDR3 reads CASSGGDYGYTF. CDR3 DNA sequence: TGTGCCAGCTCAGGAGGGGACTATGGCTACACCTTC. The chain links TRBV5-4 to TRBJ1-2, with a weak D call TRBD1 (5 bases). There are 12 residues in the CDR3. V gave up 7 bases and J gave up 3 bases, with 10 bases separating them. Germline lookup yields CDR1 SGHNT and CDR2 YYREEE (reference sequence).

The chain joins TRBV15 to TRBJ1-5, with D uncertain. Trimming shortened V by 0 bases and J by 6 bases, and 12 bases separated the two germline ends. The CDR3 is 15 residues long. The germline CDR1 and CDR2 sequences are LNHNV and YYDKDF (reference sequence). The CDR3, as DNA: TGTGCCACCAGCAGAGATCGGGGAGGGCTTCAGCCCCAGCATTTT. Its translation is CATSRDRGGLQPQHF. Supplemented by reference TRBV15 and TRBJ1-5, the full variable domain reads DAMVIQNPRYQVTQFGKPVTLSCSQTLNHNVMYWYQQKSSQAPKLLFHYYDKDFNNEADTPDNFQSRRPNTSFCFLDIRSPGLGDTAMYLCATSRDRGGLQPQHFGDGTRLSIL.

The chain has TRBV10-3 and TRBJ2-1, with 9 bases fitting TRBD2. This CDR3 contains 17 residues. Trimming at V came to 3 bases and at J to 2 bases, leaving 8 bases not matched to a gene. CDR1 ENHRY and CDR2 SYGVKD come from the germline V gene. The chain's CDR3 is CAISDMRREGTYNEQFF. The CDR3 nucleotides read TGTGCCATCAGTGATATGCGGCGGGAGGGCACCTACAATGAGCAGTTCTTC.

This chain connects TRBV12-3 or TRBV12-4 to TRBJ2-7; no clear D. The germline V and J ends were trimmed by 3 bases and 3 bases, with 9 bases remaining between them. This CDR3 has 13 amino acids. Written as DNA, the CDR3 is TGTGCCAGCAGTTTCGTCCCCGGCTACGAGCAGTACTTC. It is translated as CASSFVPGYEQYF.

This chain connects TRBV5-1 to TRBJ2-3; a weak D match, TRBD1 (5 bases). This CDR3 spans 12 amino acids. The V end lost 3 bases, the J end lost 6 bases, and 8 bases lay between the germline ends. The V gene's germline CDR1 is SGHRS and CDR2 YFSETQ. CDR3 residues: CASSWQGDTQYF. The CDR3 region has the DNA TGCGCCAGCAGCTGGCAGGGCGATACGCAGTATTTT.

The rearrangement links TRBV29-1 to TRBJ1-1; D is uncertain. The CDR3 totals 11 residues. CDR1 and CDR2 from the germline V gene are SQVTM and ANQGSEA. Trimming took 3 bases from V and 10 from J, leaving 12 bases between them. CDR3 protein: CSVERGHGAFF. The CDR3 DNA sequence: TGCAGCGTTGAGCGCGGTCACGGAGCTTTCTTT.

This chain connects TRBV4-3 to TRBJ1-3; no definite D call. The CDR3 consists of 13 residues. Germline V CDR1 and CDR2: LGHNA, YSLEER. Trimming took off 4 bases at V and 5 bases at J, with 9 bases between the two ends. CDR3 nucleotide sequence: TGCGCCAGCAGCCCGACTCCCCGAAACACCATATATTTT. This sequence encodes CASSPTPRNTIYF.

V is TRBV4-3 and J is TRBJ2-1; 8 bases map to TRBD2. Trimming removed 0 bases from V and 7 bases from J; junction bases left unmatched: 11. This CDR3 spans 17 amino acids. CDR1 is LGHNA and CDR2 is YSLEER in the germline V gene. The CDR3 sequence is CASSQDIGRLALNEQFF. CDR3 sequence (DNA): TGCGCCAGCAGCCAAGATATCGGCAGACTAGCGCTTAATGAGCAGTTCTTC.

This chain links TRBV10-3 with TRBJ2-6; no firm D call. Deletions cut 5 bases from V and 5 bases from J, with 7 bases between. CDR1 and CDR2 (germline): ENHRY, SYGVKD. There are 13 residues in the CDR3. The CDR3 region is CAISPDRANVLTF. The CDR3 bases are TGTGCCATCAGTCCCGACAGGGCCAACGTCCTGACTTTC.

V usage is TRBV5-1 and J usage is TRBJ2-1, with TRBD2 matching 7 bases. Per germline, CDR1 SGHRS and CDR2 YFSETQ. V lost 4 bases, J lost 2 bases, and 9 bases stayed unmatched. The CDR3 loop spans 16 amino acids. The CDR3 nucleotides are TGCGCCAGCAGCCCCTCGGGGCGGGGGACCTACAATGAGCAGTTCTTC. This gives the protein CASSPSGRGTYNEQFF.

This chain joins TRBV5-6 and TRBJ2-5; the D gene is possibly TRBD2 (6 bases). The V end was cut by 0 bases, the J end by 4 bases, with 10 bases between. The CDR3 spans 14 residues. Germline V gives CDR1 SGHDT, CDR2 YYEEEE. In DNA form, the CDR3 reads TGTGCCAGCAGCTTGGAACAAGCGGGAGAGACCCAGTACTTC. Amino acids: CASSLEQAGETQYF. The variable domain in full, with the rest retrieved from reference TRBV5-6 and TRBJ2-5, is DAGVTQSPTHLIKTRGQQVTLRCSPKSGHDTVSWYQQALGQGPQFIFQYYEEEERQRGNFPDRFSGHQFPNYSSELNVNALLLGDSALYLCASSLEQAGETQYFGPGTRLLVL.

The chain carries TRBV30 and TRBJ1-1; perhaps TRBD1 as D (5 bases). V shed 8 bases and J shed 7 bases, with 14 bases lying between them. Looked up from germline, CDR1 is GTSNPN and CDR2 is SVGIG (reference sequence). This CDR3 region has 11 residues. CDR3 DNA sequence: TGTGCCCGGGAACGCGGGGGTGAAGCTTTCTTT. Residues: CARERGGEAFF.

V usage is TRBV5-4 and J usage is TRBJ1-2; the D is unclear. The CDR3 loop spans 13 amino acids. The germline V and J ends were trimmed by 4 bases and 4 bases, with 11 bases remaining between them. The V gene's germline CDR1 is SGHNT and CDR2 YYREEE (reference sequence). CDR3 bases: TGTGCCAGCAGCGATGAGTCCGGCTATGGCTACACCTTC. Its protein product is CASSDESGYGYTF.

This chain joins TRBV5-1 and TRBJ1-3; 7 positions match TRBD1. V gave up 4 bases and J gave up 4 bases; unmatched junction bases: 8. The CDR3 runs 15 residues. The V gene's germline CDR1 is SGHRS and CDR2 YFSETQ. CDR3 region: CASSLNRGGGNTIYF. Written as DNA, the CDR3 is TGCGCCAGCAGCCTGAACAGGGGAGGCGGAAACACCATATATTTT.

J is TRBJ2-3 and V is TRBV6-2 or TRBV6-3, with 11 bases that match TRBD2. Trimming took 5 bases from V and 7 from J; bases not matched to a gene: 11. The germline V gene encodes CDR1 MNHEY and CDR2 SVGEGT. The CDR3 runs to 16 residues. Here the CDR3 DNA reads TGTGCCAGCAGTCAACGGGGGGGGACTAGCGGCAATACGCAGTATTTT. Translating gives CASSQRGGTSGNTQYF.

The rearrangement uses TRBV5-6 and TRBJ2-7, with a possible D match to TRBD2 (5 bases). The CDR3 extends over 14 amino acids. The germline V and J ends were trimmed by 4 bases and 3 bases, with 14 bases remaining between them. The V gene's germline CDR1 is SGHDT and CDR2 YYEEEE. The CDR3 spells CASSAYTSDYEQYF. The DNA of the CDR3 is TGTGCCAGCAGCGCTTATACTAGTGACTACGAGCAGTACTTC.

V gene TRBV24-1 combines with J gene TRBJ2-3, with TRBD2 matching over 8 bases. CDR3 size: 16 residues. With 4 bases clipped from V and 0 bases from J, the junction kept 5 bases outside the gene matches. In germline, CDR1 is KGHDR, CDR2 SFDVKD. The CDR3 region is CATSDPTSDSTDTQYF. Written as DNA, the CDR3 is TGTGCCACCAGTGACCCGACTAGCGACAGCACAGATACGCAGTATTTT.

Concerning this clone itself: At one of its ends the junction is not consistent with the germline gene, which may arise from a read error. V gene TRBV2 combines with J gene TRBJ1-1; no definite D call. The germline CDR1 and CDR2 sequences are SNHLY and FYNNEI. This CDR3 comprises 11 residues. CDR3 nucleotides: TGTGCCAGCAGTACCGACACTGGAGCTTTCTTT. Its protein is CASSTDTGAFF.

The chain recombines TRBV19 with TRBJ1-3, with a tentative D call TRBD1 (6 bases). The CDR3 extends over 17 amino acids. The germline V gene has CDR1 LNHDA and CDR2 SQIVND (reference sequence). V lost 2 bases to trimming and J lost 0 bases, with 14 bases between them. CDR3 DNA: TGTGCCAGTAGTATATTGGGGGGGGACAACTCTGGAAACACCATATATTTT. As protein: CASSILGGDNSGNTIYF.

This clone was seen a single time. This sequence joins TRBV12-2 and TRBJ1-5; TRBD1 reflects the table's D call only, with no check against the DNA. TRBV12-2 is annotated as a pseudogene. The CDR3 has 17 amino acids. CDR3 bases: TGTGCAAGTCGCGGGCAAGAAGGGACAGGAGTCAATCAGCCCCAGCATTTT. It is translated as CASRGQEGTGVNQPQHF.

CDR3 sequence (DNA): TGTGCCTTCCCCTCGGGGGCCAACGTCCTGACTTTC. Translating it yields CAFPSGANVLTF. The chain carries TRBV30 and TRBJ2-6, with D hard to call. Germline CDR1 GTSNPN, CDR2 SVGIG (reference sequence). The CDR3 length is 12 residues. V gave up 7 bases and J gave up 4 bases, with 8 bases separating them.